This T cell receptor (beta chain) is from a study of OX40 agonist ivuxolimab in advanced cancers. On the study more broadly: Ivuxolimab is a fully human IgG2 antibody that activates OX40 (CD134). Findings of the study overall: In CD8+ T cells, expanded clones were on average more numerous than in CD4+. Blood T cells, both CD4+ and CD8+, expanded clonally by week 6 at 0.1 to 3.0 mg/kg.

Patients with a history of autoimmune disease or on systemic immunosuppression were excluded. V was trimmed by 6 bases and J by 1 base, leaving 12 bases between them. The CDR3 length is 14 residues. Germline V gene data show CDR1 as LNHDA and CDR2 as SQIVND (reference sequence). Sequencing used immunoSEQ multiplex PCR; TCRdb keeps in-frame clones, though not all of them. The table includes 55,000 to 60,000 clones, approximately 80% detected once. On this clone itself: Its antigen is not identified.

The chain recombines TRBV19 with TRBJ2-5; the D call may be TRBD1 or TRBD2 (5 bases each). The sequences come from CD4+ or CD8+ T cells sorted from blood, collected in a trial of the OX40 agonist ivuxolimab. The clonotype was recovered from an adult with an advanced solid tumor such as melanoma, head and neck, liver or kidney cancer. CDR3 amino acids: CASSRRGPQETQYF. The CDR3 nucleotides are TGTGCCAGTAGCCGACGGGGCCCCCAAGAGACCCAGTACTTC.